The source of this T cell receptor (beta chain) is a study of cytomegalovirus exposure and HLA in healthy donors. Overall study: There were fewer than 500 genotyped donors. Of these, 81% fell in the genetic ancestry cluster associated with self-reported Caucasian donors. Study findings and constraints: Highly shared sequence variants in one cluster were likely a sequencing artifact.

V lost 1 base, J lost 0 bases, and 13 bases lay in between. The CDR3 has 16 residues. CDR1 is SGHNT and CDR2 is YYREEE in the germline V gene (reference sequence). Of note for this clone: Its antigen remains unknown.

The primer mix had 60 Vbeta and 13 Jbeta primers. Assay used: immunoSEQ multiplex PCR; TCRdb lists only in-frame clones, some missing. The table lists over 150,000 clones, around 85% of them singletons, with roughly 2% in the top ten. This chain uses TRBV5-4 with TRBJ2-5; TRBD2 is a possible D gene (7 bases). The sequencing sample was made of PBMCs. This TCR derives from a human donor in good health. The CDR3 DNA reads TGTGCCAGCAGCTTGCGGCGGGGGCCCAACCAAGAGACCCAGTACTTC. It is translated as CASSLRRGPNQETQYF.